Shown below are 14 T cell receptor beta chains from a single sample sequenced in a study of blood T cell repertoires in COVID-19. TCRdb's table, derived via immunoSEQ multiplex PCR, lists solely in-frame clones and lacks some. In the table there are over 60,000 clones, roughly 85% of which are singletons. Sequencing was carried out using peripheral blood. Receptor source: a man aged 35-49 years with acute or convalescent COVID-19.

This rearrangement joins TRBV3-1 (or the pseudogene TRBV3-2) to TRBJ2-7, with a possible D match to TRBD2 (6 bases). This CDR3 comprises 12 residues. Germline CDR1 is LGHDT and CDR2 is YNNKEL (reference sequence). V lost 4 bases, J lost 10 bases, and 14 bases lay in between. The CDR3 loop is CASSRMTGLQYF. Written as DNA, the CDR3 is TGTGCCAGCAGCCGCATGACGGGACTTCAGTACTTC.

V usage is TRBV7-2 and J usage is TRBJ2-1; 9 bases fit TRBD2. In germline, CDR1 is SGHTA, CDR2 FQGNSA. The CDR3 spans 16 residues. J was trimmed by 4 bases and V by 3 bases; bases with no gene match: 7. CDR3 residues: CASSFGERGAYNEQFF. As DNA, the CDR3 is TGTGCCAGCAGCTTCGGAGAGCGGGGGGCTTACAATGAGCAGTTCTTC. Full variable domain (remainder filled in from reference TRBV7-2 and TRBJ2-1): GAGVSQSPSNKVTEKGKDVELRCDPISGHTALYWYRQSLGQGLEFLIYFQGNSAPDKSGLPSDRFSAERTGGSVSTLTIQRTQQEDSAVYLCASSFGERGAYNEQFFGPGTRLTVL.

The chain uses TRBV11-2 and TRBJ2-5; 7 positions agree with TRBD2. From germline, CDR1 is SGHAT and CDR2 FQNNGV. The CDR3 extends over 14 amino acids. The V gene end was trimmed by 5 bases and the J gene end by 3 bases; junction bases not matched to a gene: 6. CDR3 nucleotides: TGTGCCAGCAGCCTAGGAGCGGGGAAAGAGACCCAGTACTTC. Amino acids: CASSLGAGKETQYF.

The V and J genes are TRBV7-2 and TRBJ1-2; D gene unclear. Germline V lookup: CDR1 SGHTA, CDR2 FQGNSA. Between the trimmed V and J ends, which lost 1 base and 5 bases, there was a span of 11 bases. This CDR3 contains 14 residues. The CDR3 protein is CASSLDGTGYGYTF. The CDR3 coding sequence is TGTGCCAGCAGCTTAGATGGCACGGGGTATGGCTACACCTTC.

CDR3 in amino acids: CASSQGGSGGRDEQFF. The CDR3 bases are TGTGCCAGCAGCCAAGGTGGCTCAGGGGGTCGGGATGAGCAGTTCTTC. V is TRBV14 and J is TRBJ2-1, with 7 positions matching TRBD1. Germline V gene sequence: CDR1 SGHDN, CDR2 FVKESK. The CDR3 length is 16 residues. Unmatched junction bases numbered 11, after V lost 1 base and J lost 8 bases. Full variable domain (rest looked up from reference TRBV14 and TRBJ2-1): EAGVTQFPSHSVIEKGQTVTLRCDPISGHDNLYWYRRVMGKEIKFLLHFVKESKQDESGMPNNRFLAERTGGTYSTLKVQPAELEDSGVYFCASSQGGSGGRDEQFFGPGTRLTVL.

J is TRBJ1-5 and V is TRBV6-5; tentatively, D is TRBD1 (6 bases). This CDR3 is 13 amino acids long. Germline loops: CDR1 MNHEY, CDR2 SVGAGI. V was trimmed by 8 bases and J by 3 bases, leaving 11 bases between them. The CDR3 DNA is TGTGCCAGCGAAGACAGGTACAATCAGCCCCAGCATTTT. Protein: CASEDRYNQPQHF.

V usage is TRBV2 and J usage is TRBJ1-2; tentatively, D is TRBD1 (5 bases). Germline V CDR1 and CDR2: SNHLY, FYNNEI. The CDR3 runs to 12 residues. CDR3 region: CASLGAGSGYTF. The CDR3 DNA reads TGTGCATCGTTAGGGGCGGGGAGTGGCTACACCTTC.

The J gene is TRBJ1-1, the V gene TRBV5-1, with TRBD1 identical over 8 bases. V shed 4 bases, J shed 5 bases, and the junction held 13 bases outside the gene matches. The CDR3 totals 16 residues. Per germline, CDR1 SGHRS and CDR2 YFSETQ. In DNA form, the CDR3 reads TGCGCCAGCAGCCCAGGGGGCGCGGTATCTAGGACTGAAGCTTTCTTT. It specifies CASSPGGAVSRTEAFF.

Here the CDR3 reads CASSPVRGTEAFF. CDR3 DNA: TGTGCCAGCTCACCGGTCAGGGGGACTGAAGCTTTCTTT. The chain recombines TRBV18 with TRBJ1-1, with TRBD1 identical over 7 bases. This CDR3 comprises 13 residues. Germline-derived CDR1 and CDR2 are KGHSH and LQKENI. The V segment lost 3 bases and the J segment 5 bases; nucleotides outside the gene matches: 3.

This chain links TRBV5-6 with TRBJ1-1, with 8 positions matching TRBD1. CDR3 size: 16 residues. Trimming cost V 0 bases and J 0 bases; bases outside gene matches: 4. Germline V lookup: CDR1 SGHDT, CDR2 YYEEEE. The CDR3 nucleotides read TGTGCCAGCAGCTTGGCCATGGACAGGGTGAACACTGAAGCTTTCTTT. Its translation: CASSLAMDRVNTEAFF.

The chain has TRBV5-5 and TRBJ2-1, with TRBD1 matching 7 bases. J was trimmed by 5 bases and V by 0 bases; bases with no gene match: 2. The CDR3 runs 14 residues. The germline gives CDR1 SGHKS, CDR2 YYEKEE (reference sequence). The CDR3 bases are TGTGCCAGCAGCTTGGGACAGGGAAACAATGAGCAGTTCTTC. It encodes CASSLGQGNNEQFF.

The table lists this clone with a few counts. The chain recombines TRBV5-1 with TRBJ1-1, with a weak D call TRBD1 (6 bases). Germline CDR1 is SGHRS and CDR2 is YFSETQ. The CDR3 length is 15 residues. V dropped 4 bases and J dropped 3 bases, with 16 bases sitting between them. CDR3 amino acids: CASSPGPRQDTEAFF. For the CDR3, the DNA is TGCGCCAGCAGCCCGGGACCGCGACAGGACACTGAAGCTTTCTTT.

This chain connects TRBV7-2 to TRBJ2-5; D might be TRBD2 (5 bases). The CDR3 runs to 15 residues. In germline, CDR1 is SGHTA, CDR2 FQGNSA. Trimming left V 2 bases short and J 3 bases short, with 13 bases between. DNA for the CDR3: TGTGCCAGCAGCTTATCCCTAGCCAGAAAAGAGACCCAGTACTTC. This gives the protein CASSLSLARKETQYF.

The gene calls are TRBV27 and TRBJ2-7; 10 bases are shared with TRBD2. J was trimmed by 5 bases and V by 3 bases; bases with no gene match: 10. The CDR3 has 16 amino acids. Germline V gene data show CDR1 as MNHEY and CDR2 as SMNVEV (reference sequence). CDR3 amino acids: CASSLGPGAGGHEQYF. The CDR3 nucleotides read TGTGCCAGCAGTTTGGGCCCCGGAGCGGGGGGGCACGAGCAGTACTTC.